This record covers a single T cell receptor beta chain. Original processing methods: For nucleated cells, counts were estimated from reference gene primer amplification. Profiled with immunoSEQ multiplex PCR; TCRdb holds only in-frame clones, not every one. That table gives V, J and clone size, and the DNA gave D and trimming. This table has around 100,000 clones, more than 75% appearing once. CDR3 length: 13 amino acids. In germline, CDR1 is SEHNR, CDR2 FQNEAQ (reference sequence). V dropped 6 bases and J dropped 10; count of bases not matched to a gene: 9. The sample originates from a study of blood T cell repertoires in COVID-19. In the study overall: Samples representing acute and convalescent COVID-19 were sourced from the United States, Italy and Spain. T cells, B-cell-depleted T cells, or PBMCs provided the cDNA or gDNA that served as material.

This clonotype originated in a human donor in a cohort sampled during active COVID-19. This rearrangement joins TRBV7-9 to TRBJ2-1; TRBD1 matches at 7 bases. Sequencing input: peripheral blood. For the CDR3, the DNA is TGTGCCAGCAGAAGGGACAGCCGGTTCGAGCAGTTCTTC. Translation gives CASRRDSRFEQFF.